These 27 T cell receptor beta chains came from one sample sequenced in a study of PD-1 blockade in mismatch repair-deficient tumors. Clones were sequenced by immunoSEQ multiplex PCR, and TCRdb holds only the in-frame ones, with some missing. Of some 130,000 clones in the sample, about 90% were seen once. The specimen was peripheral blood, collected approximately 71 weeks after starting pembrolizumab. The receptors derive from an adult with mismatch repair-deficient cancer.

The chain joins TRBV7-6 to TRBJ2-5, with D possibly matching TRBD1 (6 bases). The ends were cut back, 5 bases at V and 9 bases at J, with 16 bases in the middle. The V gene's germline CDR1 is SGHVS and CDR2 FNYEAQ. The CDR3 covers 13 residues. The CDR3 is CASSPGTSRAQYF. The CDR3, as DNA: TGTGCCAGCAGCCCCGGGACATCAAGGGCCCAGTACTTC.

This clone was seen a single time. The J gene is TRBJ2-1, the V gene TRBV19; D perhaps matches TRBD2 (6 bases). Germline V gene sequence: CDR1 LNHDA, CDR2 SQIVND (reference sequence). The CDR3 loop spans 14 amino acids. V was pared by 7 bases and J by 7 bases, with 17 bases between. DNA for the CDR3: TGTGCCAGTAATGGGTTTGCGGCGGGGAATGAGCAGTTCTTC. Residues: CASNGFAAGNEQFF.

The CDR3 sequence: CAYMTGWVEAFF. The DNA of the CDR3 is TGTGCCTACATGACAGGATGGGTTGAAGCTTTCTTT. The chain combines TRBV30 with TRBJ1-1; possibly TRBD1 for D (6 bases). V was shortened by 7 bases and J by 7 bases, with 16 bases between the two germline ends. This CDR3 is 12 amino acids long. Germline lookup yields CDR1 GTSNPN and CDR2 SVGIG (reference sequence).

This clone was counted a few times. The V gene is TRBV5-5, the J gene TRBJ1-4; D gene ambiguous. The germline CDR1 and CDR2 sequences are SGHKS and YYEKEE (reference sequence). The V and J ends lost 1 base and 7 bases respectively, with 14 bases between them. The CDR3 is 15 amino acids. The CDR3 DNA reads TGTGCCAGCAGCTTGACACATAGGGAGTCTGAAAAACTGTTTTTT. Its protein is CASSLTHRESEKLFF.

The chain combines TRBV7-8 with TRBJ2-7, with TRBD2 matching over 9 bases. Losses at the gene ends were 5 bases for V and 7 bases for J; bases not matched to a gene: 15. This CDR3 has 16 residues. CDR1 and CDR2 (germline): SGHVS, FQNEAQ. CDR3 nucleotides: TGTGCCAGCAGCCCAGGCGGGGTAGCGGGAGTAGTTGAGCAGTACTTC. Its translation: CASSPGGVAGVVEQYF.

The J gene is TRBJ2-1, the V gene TRBV11-3; D gene uncertain. Deletions cut 1 base from V and 3 bases from J, with 10 bases between. The CDR3 consists of 15 residues. Germline CDR1 and CDR2: SGHNT and YENEEA. The CDR3 spells CASSLGGFLYNEQFF. In nucleotides, the CDR3 is TGTGCCAGCAGCTTAGGGGGATTCCTCTACAATGAGCAGTTCTTC.

The CDR3 is CASSLAGPDRYGYTF. CDR3 nucleotide sequence: TGTGCCAGCAGCTTAGCTGGTCCCGACAGATATGGCTACACCTTC. The rearrangement links TRBV7-9 to TRBJ1-2; D perhaps matches TRBD1 (5 bases). Germline V gives CDR1 SEHNR, CDR2 FQNEAQ (reference sequence). The V gene lost 0 bases and the J gene lost 5 bases, with 13 bases spanning the gap. This CDR3 spans 15 amino acids.

The V call is TRBV7-8, the J call TRBJ1-2; no definite D call. Germline V gives CDR1 SGHVS, CDR2 FQNEAQ. The CDR3 spans 12 residues. V lost 1 base, J lost 5 bases, and 5 bases lay in between. For the CDR3, the DNA is TGTGCCAGCAGCTTAGGCGTATATGGCTACACCTTC. Its translation is CASSLGVYGYTF.

The rearrangement uses TRBV19 and TRBJ1-2; D might be TRBD1 (6 bases). V was shortened by 1 base and J by 3 bases, with 12 bases between the two germline ends. The length of the CDR3 is 15 residues. The V gene's germline CDR1 is LNHDA and CDR2 SQIVND (reference sequence). The CDR3 region is CASSIGRTVHYGYTF. CDR3 sequence (DNA): TGTGCCAGTAGTATAGGGAGGACAGTGCACTATGGCTACACCTTC. Supplemented by reference TRBV19 and TRBJ1-2, the full variable domain reads DGGITQSPKYLFRKEGQNVTLSCEQNLNHDAMYWYRQDPGQGLRLIYYSQIVNDFQKGDIAEGYSVSREKKESFPLTVTSAQKNPTAFYLCASSIGRTVHYGYTFGSGTRLTVV.

This clone turned up a few times. The gene calls are TRBV7-2 and TRBJ2-1; D is undetermined. The CDR3 totals 15 residues. Trimming shortened V by 5 bases and J by 0 bases, and 11 bases separated the two germline ends. Germline V CDR1 and CDR2: SGHTA, FQGNSA. The CDR3 region has the DNA TGTGCCAGCAGCCCTCCAACACTCTCCTACAATGAGCAGTTCTTC. It codes for CASSPPTLSYNEQFF.

V is TRBV9 and J is TRBJ2-3; 9 positions agree with TRBD1. The CDR3 runs 15 residues. V was clipped by 4 bases and J by 0 bases; unmatched bases: 3. The germline gives CDR1 SGDLS, CDR2 YYNGEE. This CDR3 reads CASSPDRGSTDTQYF. The CDR3 DNA reads as TGTGCCAGCAGCCCAGACAGGGGGAGCACAGATACGCAGTATTTT.

This clone occurred once. The CDR3 loop reads CASGLAPILTRQGGQPQHF. CDR3 nucleotides: TGTGCTAGTGGTTTGGCACCGATTCTTACTAGACAGGGGGGTCAGCCCCAGCATTTT. The V call is TRBV12-5, the J call TRBJ1-5, with 9 positions matching TRBD1. The CDR3 spans 19 residues. Germline V gives CDR1 LGHNT, CDR2 FRNRAP. V was clipped by 1 base and J by 6 bases; unmatched bases: 16.

The chain joins TRBV9 to TRBJ1-2; no firm D call. The CDR3 contains 16 residues. Looked up from germline, CDR1 is SGDLS and CDR2 is YYNGEE. V was trimmed by 0 bases and J by 6 bases, leaving 18 bases between them. This CDR3 is CASSVDSGGFVDGYTF. The CDR3, as DNA: TGTGCCAGCAGCGTAGATTCCGGAGGGTTCGTTGATGGCTACACCTTC.

The rearrangement links TRBV10-3 to TRBJ2-7; D unclear. The CDR3 is 12 residues long. Trimming took off 3 bases at V and 0 bases at J, with 3 bases between the two ends. Germline V lookup: CDR1 ENHRY, CDR2 SYGVKD. The CDR3 spells CAISDSSYEQYF. The CDR3 coding sequence is TGTGCCATCAGTGACAGCTCCTACGAGCAGTACTTC.

The rearrangement joins TRBV5-1 to TRBJ2-1; D possibly corresponds to TRBD2 (5 bases). V was shortened by 4 bases and J by 2 bases, with 13 bases between the two germline ends. This CDR3 contains 15 residues. Germline values: CDR1 SGHRS, CDR2 YFSETQ. CDR3 sequence: CASSLGPGTYNEQFF. For the CDR3, the DNA is TGCGCCAGCAGCCTGGGTCCCGGGACCTACAATGAGCAGTTCTTC.

V is TRBV6-6 and J is TRBJ1-2, with 7 nucleotides matching TRBD1. The length of the CDR3 is 14 residues. V shed 5 bases, J shed 4 bases, and the junction held 7 bases outside the gene matches. The germline V gene has CDR1 MNHNY and CDR2 SVGAGI (reference sequence). The DNA for the CDR3 is TGTGCCAGCAGTCCAAAGGGACAGTTCTATGGCTACACCTTC. Its protein product is CASSPKGQFYGYTF.

A note on this clone: Other DNA sequences in the sample encode the same CDR3. This chain connects TRBV20-1 to TRBJ2-7; D remains unclear. With 3 bases removed from V and 6 bases from J, the gap between germline ends came to 6 bases. The CDR3 contains 10 residues. Germline V gene data show CDR1 as DFQATT and CDR2 as SNEGSKA (reference sequence). This chain's CDR3 is CSASFREQYF. CDR3 bases: TGCAGTGCTAGTTTCCGCGAGCAGTACTTC.

The chain combines TRBV7-2 with TRBJ2-7, with no clear D. Germline CDR1 is SGHTA and CDR2 is FQGNSA. The CDR3 loop spans 12 amino acids. Trimming removed 8 bases at V and 7 bases at J, with 15 bases between. The CDR3 region is CASASANWEQYF. DNA of the CDR3: TGTGCCAGCGCATCGGCCAACTGGGAGCAGTACTTC. Full variable domain (missing parts from reference TRBV7-2 and TRBJ2-7): GAGVSQSPSNKVTEKGKDVELRCDPISGHTALYWYRQSLGQGLEFLIYFQGNSAPDKSGLPSDRFSAERTGGSVSTLTIQRTQQEDSAVYLCASASANWEQYFGPGTRLTVT.

This clone has only a few counts. V is TRBV29-1 and J is TRBJ2-1, with TRBD1 identical over 9 bases. The CDR3 runs 12 residues. Trimming took 7 bases from V and 7 from J; bases not matched to a gene: 5. Germline values: CDR1 SQVTM, CDR2 ANQGSEA. The CDR3: CSAWTGANEQFF. In DNA, the CDR3 is TGCAGCGCATGGACAGGGGCAAATGAGCAGTTCTTC.

The rearrangement links TRBV7-9 to TRBJ1-2; 9 bases match TRBD1. The germline V gene has CDR1 SEHNR and CDR2 FQNEAQ (reference sequence). J lost 1 base, V lost 0 bases, and 9 bases had no gene match. This CDR3 has 18 amino acids. The CDR3 sequence is CASSLAGQGWMFNYGYTF. In nucleotides, the CDR3 is TGTGCCAGCAGCTTAGCGGGACAGGGTTGGATGTTTAACTATGGCTACACCTTC.

This sequence joins TRBV28 and TRBJ2-2, with 14 nucleotides matching TRBD2. The length of the CDR3 is 19 residues. Germline loops: CDR1 MDHEN, CDR2 SYDVKM. With 1 base clipped from V and 2 bases from J, the junction kept 6 bases outside the gene matches. This chain's CDR3 is CASSLLGLAGARNTGELFF. The CDR3 DNA reads as TGTGCCAGCAGTTTATTGGGACTAGCGGGAGCTCGAAACACCGGGGAGCTGTTTTTT.

The chain couples TRBV5-1 to TRBJ2-7, with 8 positions matching TRBD1. The CDR3 has 14 amino acids. J lost 2 bases, V lost 4 bases, and 5 bases had no gene match. Per germline, CDR1 SGHRS and CDR2 YFSETQ. The CDR3 coding sequence is TGCGCCAGCAGCCCCAAGGACAGGGCCTACGAGCAGTACTTC. Its translation is CASSPKDRAYEQYF. Filled out from reference TRBV5-1 and TRBJ2-7, the complete variable domain reads KAGVTQTPRYLIKTRGQQVTLSCSPISGHRSVSWYQQTPGQGLQFLFEYFSETQRNKGNFPGRFSGRQFSNSRSEMNVSTLELGDSALYLCASSPKDRAYEQYFGPGTRLTVT.

This sequence joins TRBV28 and TRBJ2-7; 11 nucleotides agree with TRBD2. Germline V lookup: CDR1 MDHEN, CDR2 SYDVKM. The CDR3 is 18 amino acids. The trim removed 4 bases at V and 0 bases at J, leaving 11 bases unmatched. CDR3: CASSSGSLAGGPSYEQYF. DNA of the CDR3: TGTGCCAGCAGTTCAGGGAGTCTAGCGGGAGGCCCCTCCTACGAGCAGTACTTC.

The CDR3 nucleotides are TGTGCCAGCAGCTTACTCGGGGAGCTGTTTTTT. Translation gives CASSLLGELFF. V gene TRBV7-9 combines with J gene TRBJ2-2; D not certain. Germline loops: CDR1 SEHNR, CDR2 FQNEAQ (reference sequence). Trimming took off 2 bases at V and 7 bases at J, with 2 bases between the two ends. This CDR3 spans 11 amino acids.

The chain has TRBV6-6 and TRBJ1-1, with TRBD1 as a possible D gene (6 bases). The CDR3 totals 12 residues. Deletions cut 6 bases from V and 5 bases from J, with 10 bases between. Germline V lookup: CDR1 MNHNY, CDR2 SVGAGI (reference sequence). The CDR3, as DNA: TGTGCCAGCAGCCAACAGGGTACTGAAGCTTTCTTT. It translates to CASSQQGTEAFF.

This sequence joins TRBV5-1 and TRBJ2-1, with a weak D call TRBD1 (5 bases). In germline, CDR1 is SGHRS, CDR2 YFSETQ. The CDR3 covers 14 residues. V was pared by 2 bases and J by 5 bases, with 11 bases between. The CDR3 nucleotides are TGCGCCAGCAGCTTTGGCAGGGAAGACAATGAGCAGTTCTTC. Its translation: CASSFGREDNEQFF.

The chain recombines TRBV5-1 with TRBJ2-1; TRBD2 matches at 8 bases. V gave up 4 bases and J gave up 1 base; unmatched junction bases: 4. CDR1 is SGHRS and CDR2 is YFSETQ in the germline V gene. The CDR3 sequence is 15 residues long. The CDR3 here is CASSPGLASYNEQFF. The CDR3 bases are TGCGCCAGCAGCCCCGGACTAGCATCCTACAATGAGCAGTTCTTC.